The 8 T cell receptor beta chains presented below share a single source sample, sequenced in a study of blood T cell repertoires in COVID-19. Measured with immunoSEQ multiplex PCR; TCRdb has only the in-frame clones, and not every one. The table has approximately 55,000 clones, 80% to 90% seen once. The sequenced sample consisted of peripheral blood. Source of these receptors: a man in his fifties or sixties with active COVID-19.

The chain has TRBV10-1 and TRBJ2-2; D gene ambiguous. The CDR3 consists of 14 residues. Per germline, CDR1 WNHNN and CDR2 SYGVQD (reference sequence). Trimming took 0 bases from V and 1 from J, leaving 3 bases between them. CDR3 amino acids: CASSESQNTGELFF. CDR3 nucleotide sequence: TGCGCCAGCAGTGAGTCTCAGAACACCGGGGAGCTGTTTTTT.

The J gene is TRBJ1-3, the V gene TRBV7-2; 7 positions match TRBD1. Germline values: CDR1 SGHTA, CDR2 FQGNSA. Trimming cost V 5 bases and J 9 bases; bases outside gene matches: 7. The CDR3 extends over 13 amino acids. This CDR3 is CASSPRTGGTIYF. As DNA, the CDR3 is TGTGCCAGCAGCCCCCGGACAGGCGGCACCATATATTTT.

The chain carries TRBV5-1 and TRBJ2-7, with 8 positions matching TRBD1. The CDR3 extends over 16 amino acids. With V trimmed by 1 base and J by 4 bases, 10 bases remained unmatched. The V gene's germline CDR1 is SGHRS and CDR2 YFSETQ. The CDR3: CASSLKDRAFQYEQYF. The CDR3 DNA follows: TGCGCCAGCAGCTTGAAGGACAGGGCGTTTCAGTACGAGCAGTACTTC.

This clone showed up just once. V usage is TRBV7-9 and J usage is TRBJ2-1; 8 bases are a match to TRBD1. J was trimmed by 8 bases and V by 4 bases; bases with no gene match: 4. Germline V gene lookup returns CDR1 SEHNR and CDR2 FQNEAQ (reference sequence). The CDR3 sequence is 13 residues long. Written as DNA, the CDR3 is TGTGCCAGCAGCTCCTACAGGGGGTATGAGCAGTTCTTC. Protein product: CASSSYRGYEQFF.

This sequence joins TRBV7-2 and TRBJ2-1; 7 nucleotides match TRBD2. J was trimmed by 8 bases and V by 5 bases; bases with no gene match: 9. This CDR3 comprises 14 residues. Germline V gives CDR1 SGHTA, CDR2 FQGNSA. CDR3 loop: CASSLGLVSHEQFF. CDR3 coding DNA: TGTGCCAGCAGCCTTGGACTAGTTTCGCATGAGCAGTTCTTC.

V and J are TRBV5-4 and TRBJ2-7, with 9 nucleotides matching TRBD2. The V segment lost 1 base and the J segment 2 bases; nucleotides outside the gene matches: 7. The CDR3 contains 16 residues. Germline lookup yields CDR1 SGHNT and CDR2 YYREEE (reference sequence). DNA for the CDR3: TGTGCCAGCAGCTTGAGCGGGGGGTCATTTCCCTACGAGCAGTACTTC. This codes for CASSLSGGSFPYEQYF.

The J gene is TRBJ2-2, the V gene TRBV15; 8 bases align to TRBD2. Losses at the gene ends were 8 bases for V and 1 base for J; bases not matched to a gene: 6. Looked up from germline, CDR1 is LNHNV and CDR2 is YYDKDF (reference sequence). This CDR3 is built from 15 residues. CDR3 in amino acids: CATRFGGGNTGELFF. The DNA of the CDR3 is TGTGCCACCCGCTTCGGGGGGGGGAACACCGGGGAGCTGTTTTTT.

The DNA for the CDR3 is TGTGCCAGCAGTGTGGACAGGGGGACGGAGACCCAGTACTTC. It translates to CASSVDRGTETQYF. The V call is TRBV6-4, the J call TRBJ2-5; TRBD1 agrees at 10 bases. The CDR3 has 14 residues. V lost 4 bases to trimming and J lost 5 bases; unmatched junction nucleotides: 4. CDR1 is MRHNA, CDR2 SNTAGT, per germline.